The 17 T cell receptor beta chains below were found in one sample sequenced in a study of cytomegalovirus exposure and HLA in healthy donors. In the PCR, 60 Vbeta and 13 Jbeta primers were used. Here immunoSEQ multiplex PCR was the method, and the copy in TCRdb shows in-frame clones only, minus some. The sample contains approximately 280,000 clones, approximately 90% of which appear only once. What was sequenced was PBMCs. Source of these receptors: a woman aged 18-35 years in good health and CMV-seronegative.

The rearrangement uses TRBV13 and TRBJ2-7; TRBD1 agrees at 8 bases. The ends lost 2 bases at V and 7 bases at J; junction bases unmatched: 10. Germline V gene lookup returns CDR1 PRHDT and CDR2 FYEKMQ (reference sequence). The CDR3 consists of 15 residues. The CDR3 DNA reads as TGTGCCAGCAGCTTACGTCGGACAGGGACGTTAGAGCAGTACTTC. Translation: CASSLRRTGTLEQYF.

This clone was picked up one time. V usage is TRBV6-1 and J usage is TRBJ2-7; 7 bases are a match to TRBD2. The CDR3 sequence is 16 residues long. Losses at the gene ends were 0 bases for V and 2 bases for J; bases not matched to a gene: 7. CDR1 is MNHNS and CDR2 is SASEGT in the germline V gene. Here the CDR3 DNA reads TGTGCCAGCAGTGAAGCCCTGGGGGGGGGAGCCTACGAGCAGTACTTC. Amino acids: CASSEALGGGAYEQYF.

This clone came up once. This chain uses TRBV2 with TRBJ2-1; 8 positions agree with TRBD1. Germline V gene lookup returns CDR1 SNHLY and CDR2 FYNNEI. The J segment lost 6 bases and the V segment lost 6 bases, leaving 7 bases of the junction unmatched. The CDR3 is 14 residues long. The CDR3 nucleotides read TGTGCCAGCAGACAGGGACAGGTCACCAATGAGCAGTTCTTC. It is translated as CASRQGQVTNEQFF.

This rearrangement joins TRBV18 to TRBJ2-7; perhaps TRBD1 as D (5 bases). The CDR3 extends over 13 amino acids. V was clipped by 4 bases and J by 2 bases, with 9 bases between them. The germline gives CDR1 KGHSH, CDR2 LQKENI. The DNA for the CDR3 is TGTGCCAGCTCACGAAGGGGTCCCTACGAGCAGTACTTC. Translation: CASSRRGPYEQYF. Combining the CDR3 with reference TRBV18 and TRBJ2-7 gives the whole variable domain NAGVMQNPRHLVRRRGQEARLRCSPMKGHSHVYWYRQLPEEGLKFMVYLQKENIIDESGMPKERFSAEFPKEGPSILRIQQVVRGDSAAYFCASSRRGPYEQYFGPGTRLTVT.

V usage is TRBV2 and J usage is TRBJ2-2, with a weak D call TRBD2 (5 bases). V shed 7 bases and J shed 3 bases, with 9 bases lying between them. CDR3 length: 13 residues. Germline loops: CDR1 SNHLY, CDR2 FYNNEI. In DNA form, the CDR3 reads TGTGCCAGCACTAGCCGGGACACCGGGGAGCTGTTTTTT. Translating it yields CASTSRDTGELFF.

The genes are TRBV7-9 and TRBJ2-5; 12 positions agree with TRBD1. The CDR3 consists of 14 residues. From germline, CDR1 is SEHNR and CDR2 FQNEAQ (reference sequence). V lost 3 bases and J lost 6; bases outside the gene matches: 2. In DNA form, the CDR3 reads TGTGCCAGCAGCTTGGGACAGGGGGCACAGACCCAGTACTTC. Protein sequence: CASSLGQGAQTQYF.

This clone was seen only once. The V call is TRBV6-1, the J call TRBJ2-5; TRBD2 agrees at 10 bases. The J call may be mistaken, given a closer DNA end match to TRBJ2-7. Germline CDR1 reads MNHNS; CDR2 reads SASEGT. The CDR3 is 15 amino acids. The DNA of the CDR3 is TGTGCCAGCAGACCTGGACTAGCGGAAAACTACGAGCAGTACTTC. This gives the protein CASRPGLAENYEQYF.

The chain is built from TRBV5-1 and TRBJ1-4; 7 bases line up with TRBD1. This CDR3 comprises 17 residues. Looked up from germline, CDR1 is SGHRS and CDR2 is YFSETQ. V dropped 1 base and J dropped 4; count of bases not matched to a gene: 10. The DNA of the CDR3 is TGCGCCAGCAGCTTGCAACCTAGGGACAGCCGTAATGAAAAACTGTTTTTT. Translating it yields CASSLQPRDSRNEKLFF. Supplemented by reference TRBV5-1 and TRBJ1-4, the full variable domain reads KAGVTQTPRYLIKTRGQQVTLSCSPISGHRSVSWYQQTPGQGLQFLFEYFSETQRNKGNFPGRFSGRQFSNSRSEMNVSTLELGDSALYLCASSLQPRDSRNEKLFFGSGTQLSVL.

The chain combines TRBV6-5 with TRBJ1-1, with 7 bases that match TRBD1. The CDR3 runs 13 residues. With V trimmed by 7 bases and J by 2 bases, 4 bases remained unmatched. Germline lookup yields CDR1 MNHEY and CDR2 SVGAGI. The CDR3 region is CASTTGINTEAFF. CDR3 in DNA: TGTGCCAGCACGACAGGGATAAACACTGAAGCTTTCTTT.

The DNA for the CDR3 is TGTGCCAGCAGCTTAGGAAGGACTAGCTTAGATGGGACCCAGTACTTC. Its translation is CASSLGRTSLDGTQYF. The chain joins TRBV11-2 to TRBJ2-5; TRBD2 matches 8 bases. The germline V gene has CDR1 SGHAT and CDR2 FQNNGV. V was clipped by 1 base and J by 7 bases; unmatched bases: 11. CDR3 size: 16 residues.

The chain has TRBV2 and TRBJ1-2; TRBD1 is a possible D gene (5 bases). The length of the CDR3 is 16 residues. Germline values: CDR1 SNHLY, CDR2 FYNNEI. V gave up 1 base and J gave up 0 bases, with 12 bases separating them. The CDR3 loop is CASSEGAGSSNYGYTF. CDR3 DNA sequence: TGTGCCAGCAGTGAAGGGGCAGGGTCTTCTAACTATGGCTACACCTTC.

The chain's CDR3 is CAANSGGGGSYEQYF. In DNA, the CDR3 is TGCGCCGCCAATAGCGGGGGAGGAGGATCCTACGAGCAGTACTTC. This chain joins TRBV10-2 and TRBJ2-7, with TRBD2 matching 9 bases. The germline CDR1 and CDR2 sequences are WSHSY and SAAADI. V was pared by 11 bases and J by 1 base, with 12 bases of the junction left unmatched. This CDR3 is built from 15 residues.

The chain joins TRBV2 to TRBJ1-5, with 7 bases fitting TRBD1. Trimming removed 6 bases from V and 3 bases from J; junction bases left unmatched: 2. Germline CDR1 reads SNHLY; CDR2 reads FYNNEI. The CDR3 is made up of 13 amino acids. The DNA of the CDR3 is TGTGCCAGCAGGACAGGGATCAATCAGCCCCAGCATTTT. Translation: CASRTGINQPQHF. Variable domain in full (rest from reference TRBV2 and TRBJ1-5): EPEVTQTPSHQVTQMGQEVILRCVPISNHLYFYWYRQILGQKVEFLVSFYNNEISEKSEIFDDQFSVERPDGSNFTLKIRSTKLEDSAMYFCASRTGINQPQHFGDGTRLSIL.

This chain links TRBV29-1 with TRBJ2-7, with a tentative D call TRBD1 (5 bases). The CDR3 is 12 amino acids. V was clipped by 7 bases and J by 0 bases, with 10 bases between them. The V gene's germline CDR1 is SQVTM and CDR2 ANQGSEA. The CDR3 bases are TGCAGCGCTAGGGGCAGCTCCTACGAGCAGTACTTC. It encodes CSARGSSYEQYF.

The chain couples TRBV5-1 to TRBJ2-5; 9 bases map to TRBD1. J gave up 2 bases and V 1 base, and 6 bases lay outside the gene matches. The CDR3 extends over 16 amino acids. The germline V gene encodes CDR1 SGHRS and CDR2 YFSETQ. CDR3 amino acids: CASSLSLGQGQETQYF. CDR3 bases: TGCGCCAGCAGCTTGTCGTTGGGACAGGGACAAGAGACCCAGTACTTC.

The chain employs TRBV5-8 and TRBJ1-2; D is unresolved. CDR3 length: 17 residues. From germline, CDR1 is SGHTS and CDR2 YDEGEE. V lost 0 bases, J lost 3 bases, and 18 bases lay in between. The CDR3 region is CASSLERGFLSDYGYTF. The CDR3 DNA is TGTGCCAGCAGCTTGGAGCGGGGTTTCCTGTCAGACTATGGCTACACCTTC.

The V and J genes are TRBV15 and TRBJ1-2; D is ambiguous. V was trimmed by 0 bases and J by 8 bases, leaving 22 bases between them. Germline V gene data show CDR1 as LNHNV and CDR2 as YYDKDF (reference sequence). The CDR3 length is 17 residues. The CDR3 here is CATSRDRTAGKIGGYTF. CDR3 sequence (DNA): TGTGCCACCAGCAGAGATCGCACCGCGGGGAAAATCGGGGGCTACACCTTC.